This TCR beta chain was observed in a study of monozygotic twins with inflammatory bowel disease. Germline-derived CDR1 and CDR2 are SNHLY and FYNNEI. The CDR3 covers 14 residues. cDNA encoding TCRalpha and TCRbeta underwent two nested PCRs of approximately 16 and 10 cycles, each of which was followed by bead purification. TCRdb re-called the 5' RACE reads; every CDR3 protein appears as one record, without DNA. The listing records about 450,000 distinct CDR3 sequences. A remark on this clonotype: Its target is not known.

The study, taken as a whole, reports: Immunosuppressive treatments differing between patients may have added repertoire variability. Evidence failed to back one strong IBD-linked signal or clonotype.

The TCR sequence derives from a human donor with ulcerative colitis or Crohn's disease, or a healthy co-twin of an affected twin (not recorded which). The chain carries TRBV2 and TRBJ2-1. Input material: blood. This CDR3 reads CASTLESSYNEQFF.